This T cell receptor (beta chain) was retrieved from a study of T cells in Graves' hyperthyroidism and ophthalmopathy. RNA transcripts provided the source from which TCR beta CDR3 regions were amplified. HTBI primers were employed in a first-round RT-PCR of the TCR CDR3. TCRdb re-analysed the multiplex PCR reads in MiXCR, keeping a single row per CDR3 protein. The sample consists of some 140,000 distinct CDR3 sequences, roughly a fifth of them appearing once. Blood dates from first hyperthyroidism diagnosis, before any ophthalmopathy symptoms. The germline V gene has CDR1 SSHAT and CDR2 FNYEAQ (reference sequence). The length of the CDR3 is 17 residues. This clonotype turned up a few times. One junction end does not reproduce the germline sequence, and a read error may be involved.

The chain is built from TRBV7-7 and TRBJ2-5; TRBD1 is a possible D gene (6 bases). This TCR derives from a woman aged 50 to 65 with Graves' hyperthyroidism that later progressed to Graves' ophthalmopathy. The source material was blood. This CDR3 reads CASSLGEYQGRGETQYF. Written as DNA, the CDR3 is TGTGCTAGCAGCTTAGGAGAGTATCAGGGGAGAGGAGAGACCCAGTACTTC.